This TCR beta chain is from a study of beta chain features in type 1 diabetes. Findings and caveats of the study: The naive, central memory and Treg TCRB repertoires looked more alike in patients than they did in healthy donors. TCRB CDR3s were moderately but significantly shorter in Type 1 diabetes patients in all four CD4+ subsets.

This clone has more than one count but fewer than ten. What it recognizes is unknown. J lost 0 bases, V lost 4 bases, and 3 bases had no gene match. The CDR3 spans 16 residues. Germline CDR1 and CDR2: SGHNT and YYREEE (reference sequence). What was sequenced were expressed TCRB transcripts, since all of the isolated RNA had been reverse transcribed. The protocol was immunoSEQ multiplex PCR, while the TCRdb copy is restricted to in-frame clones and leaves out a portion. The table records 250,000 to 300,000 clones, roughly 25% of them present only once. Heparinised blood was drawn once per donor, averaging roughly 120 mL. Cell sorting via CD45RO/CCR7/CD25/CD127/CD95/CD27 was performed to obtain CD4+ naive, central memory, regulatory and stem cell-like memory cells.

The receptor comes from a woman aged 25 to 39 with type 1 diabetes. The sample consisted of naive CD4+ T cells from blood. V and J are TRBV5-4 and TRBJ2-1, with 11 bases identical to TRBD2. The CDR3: CASSLTSGSSYNEQFF. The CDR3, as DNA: TGTGCCAGCAGCCTCACTAGCGGGAGCTCCTACAATGAGCAGTTCTTC.